Listed below are T cell receptor beta chains from one sample, sequenced in a study of identical twins. Using its own MiXCR run on the 5' RACE reads, TCRdb lists one record per CDR3 protein. The sample has approximately 690,000 distinct CDR3 sequences, approximately 6.1% seen once. Sequencing was performed on naive T cells sorted from blood. The origin of the receptors is a man aged 18 to 30 in good health. CDR3s include the opening cysteine and the closing phenylalanine or tryptophan. A D gene is named only where the DNA matches it firmly.

CDR3 length	V gene	J gene	D gene	CDR3 protein
17	TRBV15	TRBJ2-5	TRBD2	CATSRDGLLAGKETQYF
13	TRBV24-1	TRBJ1-5	NA	CATSEAGFQPQHF
15	TRBV7-8	TRBJ2-1	NA	CASSLVTGSYNEQFF
14	TRBV7-9	TRBJ2-5	NA	CASNGRDIQETQYF
15	TRBV6-5	TRBJ2-6	NA	CASSYGSSGANVLTF
19	TRBV5-1	TRBJ2-3	TRBD2	CASSLGLAGGLPVADTQYF
12	TRBV12-3/TRBV12-4	TRBJ2-1	NA	CASSGQYNEQFF
18	TRBV12-3/TRBV12-4	TRBJ2-5	TRBD2	CASSLTLTSGRIQETQYF
13	TRBV24-1	TRBJ2-3	NA	CATSAPGVDTQYF
13	TRBV19	TRBJ2-7	NA	CASSTVEGYEQYF
15	TRBV16	TRBJ1-5	TRBD1	CASCQGTGVNQPQHF
15	TRBV9	TRBJ2-3	NA	CASSVGPRNTDTQYF
14	TRBV24-1	TRBJ2-2	NA	CATSDWTVYGELFF
12	TRBV12-3/TRBV12-4	TRBJ1-1	TRBD1	CASSYGTAEAFF
11	TRBV29-1	TRBJ2-3	NA	CSGDSGTGQYF
15	TRBV6-1	TRBJ1-1	NA	CASSIQGTLSTEAFF
16	TRBV12-3/TRBV12-4	TRBJ2-3	NA	CASSPNGGALTDTQYF
15	TRBV4-1	TRBJ2-1	TRBD2	CASSQLGLATGEQFF
12	TRBV12-3/TRBV12-4	TRBJ1-1	NA	CASSPTGIEAFF